Listed below are T cell receptor beta chains from one sample, sequenced in a study of early T cells in non-severe SARS-CoV-2 infection. TCRdb re-analysed the 5' RACE reads in MiXCR, keeping a single row per CDR3 protein. In the table there are around 99,000 distinct CDR3 sequences, 11% of which are singletons. The sample was whole blood. These receptors all stem from an adult who was a healthcare worker with PCR-confirmed SARS-CoV-2 infection or an uninfected control (not recorded which). Both conserved end residues are part of each CDR3. The order of the fields is D gene, V gene, J gene, clone size, CDR3 DNA, CDR3 protein. D genes are given only for firm matches. Where a row states a size, it is once, few, many or the class of an expanded clone; other rows omit it.

d_call: .
v_call: TRBV12-3/TRBV12-4
j_call: TRBJ1-1
clone_size: .
cdr3_nt: TGTGCCAGCAGTTTCAGGGGAGGGACTGAAGCTTTCTTT
cdr3_aa: CASSFRGGTEAFF

d_call: .
v_call: TRBV25-1
j_call: TRBJ2-1
clone_size: .
cdr3_nt: TGTGCCAGCAAGTACCCCCTAGGGCACGAGCAGTTCTTC
cdr3_aa: CASKYPLGHEQFF

d_call: .
v_call: TRBV3-1
j_call: TRBJ2-7
clone_size: many
cdr3_nt: TGTGCCAGCAGCTTCAACAGGGAGGTCGACGAGCAGTACTTC
cdr3_aa: CASSFNREVDEQYF

d_call: .
v_call: TRBV4-1
j_call: TRBJ2-7
clone_size: few
cdr3_nt: TGCGCCAGCAGCCAGGAGCCAACCCACGAGCAGTACTTC
cdr3_aa: CASSQEPTHEQYF

d_call: .
v_call: TRBV4-2
j_call: TRBJ2-1
clone_size: few
cdr3_nt: TGTGCCAGCAGCCAAGGGGAATTAGCCGGATGGAATGAGCAGTTCTTC
cdr3_aa: CASSQGELAGWNEQFF

d_call: TRBD1
v_call: TRBV6-1
j_call: TRBJ1-1
clone_size: few
cdr3_nt: TGTGCCAGCAGTGGCCGGGACAGACTGAACACTGAAGCTTTCTTT
cdr3_aa: CASSGRDRLNTEAFF

d_call: .
v_call: TRBV6-2/TRBV6-3
j_call: TRBJ2-7
clone_size: .
cdr3_nt: TGTGCCAGCAGGATATACTACGAGCAGTACTTC
cdr3_aa: CASRIYYEQYF

d_call: TRBD2
v_call: TRBV25-1
j_call: TRBJ2-2
clone_size: few
cdr3_nt: TGTGCCAGCAGTGGGCTAGCGGAGGTCGGGGAGCTGTTTTTT
cdr3_aa: CASSGLAEVGELFF

d_call: TRBD1
v_call: TRBV2
j_call: TRBJ1-2
clone_size: few
cdr3_nt: TGTGCCACCCACAGGGGCGAAGACTATGGCTACACCTTC
cdr3_aa: CATHRGEDYGYTF

d_call: .
v_call: TRBV4-3
j_call: TRBJ2-7
clone_size: many
cdr3_nt: TGCGCCAGCAGCCAAGACAGGGGAAACGCCTACGAGCAGTACTTC
cdr3_aa: CASSQDRGNAYEQYF

d_call: .
v_call: TRBV28
j_call: TRBJ2-1
clone_size: .
cdr3_nt: TGTGCCAGCATAAGGGGCAATGAGCAGTTCTTC
cdr3_aa: CASIRGNEQFF

d_call: .
v_call: TRBV6-2/TRBV6-3
j_call: TRBJ2-7
clone_size: few
cdr3_nt: TGTGCCACTCACCAGGGCTCCTACGAGCAGTACTTC
cdr3_aa: CATHQGSYEQYF

d_call: .
v_call: TRBV28
j_call: TRBJ1-1
clone_size: many
cdr3_nt: TGTGCCAGCAGACAAGGACAAGACACTGAAGCTTTCTTT
cdr3_aa: CASRQGQDTEAFF

d_call: .
v_call: TRBV28
j_call: TRBJ2-7
clone_size: many
cdr3_nt: TGTGCCAGCAGACAGGGAGCGGGCGAGCAGTACTTC
cdr3_aa: CASRQGAGEQYF

d_call: TRBD2
v_call: TRBV20-1
j_call: TRBJ2-7
clone_size: few
cdr3_nt: TGCAGTGCCGCGGGGGGAGTAGACGAGCAGTACTTC
cdr3_aa: CSAAGGVDEQYF

d_call: .
v_call: TRBV6-5
j_call: TRBJ1-2
clone_size: .
cdr3_nt: TGTGCCAGCAGTACGGACTCTAACTATGGCTACACCTTC
cdr3_aa: CASSTDSNYGYTF

d_call: .
v_call: TRBV11-2
j_call: TRBJ2-2
clone_size: few
cdr3_nt: TGTGCCAGCAGCTCCTGGGGGTCGGGTATTAGCTCGGGCGGGGAGCTGTTTTTT
cdr3_aa: CASSSWGSGISSGGELFF

d_call: .
v_call: TRBV12-5
j_call: TRBJ2-1
clone_size: many
cdr3_nt: TGTGCTAGTGGTTTGGACGGGGGATTTTACAATGAGCAGTTCTTC
cdr3_aa: CASGLDGGFYNEQFF

d_call: .
v_call: TRBV28
j_call: TRBJ1-1
clone_size: many
cdr3_nt: TGTGCCAGCAGCCTGAGGCAGGGAGGGCAGAACACTGAAGCTTTCTTT
cdr3_aa: CASSLRQGGQNTEAFF

d_call: .
v_call: TRBV27
j_call: TRBJ2-2
clone_size: few
cdr3_nt: TGTACCAGCTTTTCGCGGACGAGCAACACCGGGGAGCTGTTTTTT
cdr3_aa: CTSFSRTSNTGELFF

d_call: TRBD2
v_call: TRBV9
j_call: TRBJ2-1
clone_size: .
cdr3_nt: TGTGCCAGCGGGACTAGTTCCTACAATGAGCAGTTCTTC
cdr3_aa: CASGTSSYNEQFF

d_call: TRBD1
v_call: TRBV11-2
j_call: TRBJ1-1
clone_size: many
cdr3_nt: TGTGCCAGCAGCTTTAACCCTATCTTACAGGGGAAACTTCACACTGAAGCTTTCTTT
cdr3_aa: CASSFNPILQGKLHTEAFF

d_call: .
v_call: TRBV5-6
j_call: TRBJ2-2
clone_size: many
cdr3_nt: TGTGCCAGCAGCTCCTTCCCCGGGGAGCTGTTTTTT
cdr3_aa: CASSSFPGELFF

d_call: .
v_call: TRBV28
j_call: TRBJ2-1
clone_size: .
cdr3_nt: TGTGCCAGCAGTCGAGTAGGTGAGCAGTTCTTC
cdr3_aa: CASSRVGEQFF

d_call: TRBD1
v_call: TRBV3-1
j_call: TRBJ2-7
clone_size: few
cdr3_nt: TGTGCCAGCAGCCAGGGGACAGGTTACGAGCAGTACTTC
cdr3_aa: CASSQGTGYEQYF

d_call: .
v_call: TRBV9
j_call: TRBJ2-5
clone_size: many
cdr3_nt: TGTGCCAGCAGCGCGGACCGGAGAGAGACCCAGTACTTC
cdr3_aa: CASSADRRETQYF

d_call: .
v_call: TRBV28
j_call: TRBJ1-6
clone_size: .
cdr3_nt: TGTGCCAGCAGGGCCCCGGAATGGACGGGGAGCTCCTATAATTCACCCCTCCACTTT
cdr3_aa: CASRAPEWTGSSYNSPLHF

d_call: .
v_call: TRBV6-2/TRBV6-3
j_call: TRBJ2-7
clone_size: few
cdr3_nt: TGTGCCAGCACAAGACCGGGACAATCCTACGAGCAGTACTTC
cdr3_aa: CASTRPGQSYEQYF

d_call: .
v_call: TRBV10-3
j_call: TRBJ1-5
clone_size: many
cdr3_nt: TGTGCCATCAGTGACGACGGAGTCAATCAGCCCCAGCATTTT
cdr3_aa: CAISDDGVNQPQHF

d_call: .
v_call: TRBV19
j_call: TRBJ2-2
clone_size: many
cdr3_nt: TGTGCCAGTAGTAGCCGGGACGGCGTTTGGGAGCTGTTTTTT
cdr3_aa: CASSSRDGVWELFF

d_call: TRBD2
v_call: TRBV20-1
j_call: TRBJ2-3
clone_size: many
cdr3_nt: TGCAGTGCTGGGACGGCGGGGGGAGATACGCAGTATTTT
cdr3_aa: CSAGTAGGDTQYF

d_call: TRBD2
v_call: TRBV7-3
j_call: TRBJ2-2
clone_size: few
cdr3_nt: TGTGCCAGCAGCTTAACACGGGAGGCGTCCGGGGAGCTGTTTTTT
cdr3_aa: CASSLTREASGELFF

d_call: .
v_call: TRBV11-2
j_call: TRBJ2-3
clone_size: many
cdr3_nt: TGTGCCAGCAGCCTCTATCTCGATACGCAGTATTTT
cdr3_aa: CASSLYLDTQYF

d_call: .
v_call: TRBV7-9
j_call: TRBJ1-2
clone_size: many
cdr3_nt: TGTGCCAGCAGCTTAGTGTTGGGGTACGGCTACACCTTC
cdr3_aa: CASSLVLGYGYTF

d_call: .
v_call: TRBV9
j_call: TRBJ2-3
clone_size: .
cdr3_nt: TGTGCCAGCAGCGCACAGGGCCTGATCACAGATACGCAGTATTTT
cdr3_aa: CASSAQGLITDTQYF

d_call: .
v_call: TRBV7-2
j_call: TRBJ2-1
clone_size: many
cdr3_nt: TGTGCCAGCAGCTTAGATTGGGCTAGCTCCTACAATGAGCAGTTCTTC
cdr3_aa: CASSLDWASSYNEQFF

d_call: .
v_call: TRBV2
j_call: TRBJ2-5
clone_size: many
cdr3_nt: TGTGCCAGCAGTTACCAACAAGAGACCCAGTACTTC
cdr3_aa: CASSYQQETQYF

d_call: .
v_call: TRBV11-2
j_call: TRBJ1-1
clone_size: .
cdr3_nt: TGTGCCAGCAGCTTTGCCAATCAGGGTGCGGCTTTCTTT
cdr3_aa: CASSFANQGAAFF

d_call: .
v_call: TRBV5-1
j_call: TRBJ2-5
clone_size: few
cdr3_nt: TGCGCCAGCAGCTTCTTCTCCCAAGAGACCCAGTACTTC
cdr3_aa: CASSFFSQETQYF

d_call: TRBD2
v_call: TRBV6-6
j_call: TRBJ2-5
clone_size: .
cdr3_nt: TGTGCCAGCAGTTCCAGTGTAGCGGGAAACCAAGAGACCCAGTACTTC
cdr3_aa: CASSSSVAGNQETQYF

d_call: .
v_call: TRBV12-3/TRBV12-4
j_call: TRBJ1-5
clone_size: many
cdr3_nt: TGTGCCAGCAGTCTCACAGGGTCAGGACAGCCCCAGCATTTT
cdr3_aa: CASSLTGSGQPQHF

d_call: .
v_call: TRBV27
j_call: TRBJ2-6
clone_size: .
cdr3_nt: TGTGCCAGCACGCGGATATCTGGGGCCAACGTCCTGACTTTC
cdr3_aa: CASTRISGANVLTF

d_call: TRBD2
v_call: TRBV20-1
j_call: TRBJ2-4
clone_size: .
cdr3_nt: TGCAGTGCTAGCCAATCCCCGACTAGCGGGAGAGGGCGGCGGGTCAAAAACATTCAGTACTTC
cdr3_aa: CSASQSPTSGRGRRVKNIQYF